The 11 T cell receptor beta chains listed next were all sequenced from one sample in a study of blood T cell repertoires in COVID-19. The data were produced by immunoSEQ multiplex PCR, yet TCRdb's version contains in-frame clones alone and is incomplete. The sample consists of just over 150,000 clones, 80% of them appearing once. Sequencing used peripheral blood. These receptors were collected from a man in his 60s with acute or convalescent COVID-19.

The rearrangement uses TRBV4-1 and TRBJ2-3; D is uncertain. V was pared by 0 bases and J by 4 bases, with 8 bases between. The CDR3 length is 14 residues. Per germline, CDR1 MGHRA and CDR2 YSYEKL. Written as DNA, the CDR3 is TGCGCCAGCAGCCAAGATCAGAGCGCAGATACGCAGTATTTT. Its translation is CASSQDQSADTQYF.

The V call is TRBV10-3, the J call TRBJ2-7; unclear D gene. With 3 bases removed from V and 0 bases from J, the gap between germline ends came to 3 bases. The CDR3 loop spans 12 amino acids. From germline, CDR1 is ENHRY and CDR2 SYGVKD. The CDR3 nucleotides are TGTGCCATCAGTGATCTCTCCTACGAGCAGTACTTC. This gives the protein CAISDLSYEQYF.

The V call is TRBV24-1, the J call TRBJ2-6; D remains ambiguous. V lost 4 bases and J 4 bases, leaving 7 bases between the germline ends. The CDR3 has 14 residues. CDR1 and CDR2 (germline): KGHDR, SFDVKD. CDR3 sequence: CATSDPVGANVLTF. The DNA for the CDR3 is TGTGCCACCAGTGACCCCGTGGGGGCCAACGTCCTGACTTTC.

The chain links TRBV5-1 to TRBJ1-1; no definite D call. V was clipped by 0 bases and J by 4 bases, with 10 bases between them. Germline lookup yields CDR1 SGHRS and CDR2 YFSETQ. The CDR3 sequence is 14 residues long. The CDR3 nucleotides are TGCGCCAGCAGCTTGGAAGGCAGCGCCACTGAAGCTTTCTTT. Protein sequence: CASSLEGSATEAFF.

The chain links TRBV9 to TRBJ2-6, with 7 bases that match TRBD1. The CDR3 spans 17 residues. Unmatched junction bases numbered 4, after V lost 1 base and J lost 0 bases. CDR1 and CDR2 (germline): SGDLS, YYNGEE. CDR3 amino acids: CASSVHRGRSGANVLTF. DNA for the CDR3: TGTGCCAGCAGCGTACACAGGGGACGCTCTGGGGCCAACGTCCTGACTTTC.

The chain combines TRBV10-1 with TRBJ1-4, with 10 nucleotides matching TRBD1. Trimming at V came to 6 bases and at J to 8 bases, leaving 15 bases not matched to a gene. Germline CDR1 and CDR2: WNHNN and SYGVQD (reference sequence). The CDR3 is 17 residues long. The CDR3 DNA is TGCGCCAGCAGAGGAGCCCTCCGGGACAGGGGTATCGAAAAACTGTTTTTT. This gives the protein CASRGALRDRGIEKLFF.

The V and J genes are TRBV7-9 and TRBJ2-7, with D possibly TRBD2 on 5 matching bases. The V end lost 1 base, the J end lost 1 base, and 8 bases lay between the germline ends. Germline V gives CDR1 SEHNR, CDR2 FQNEAQ (reference sequence). The CDR3 totals 14 residues. The CDR3 nucleotides read TGTGCCAGCAGCTTAGGAGGGAAGTCCTACGAGCAGTACTTC. Amino acid sequence: CASSLGGKSYEQYF.

The chain recombines TRBV19 with TRBJ2-2, with 8 bases fitting TRBD2. Germline V gene lookup returns CDR1 LNHDA and CDR2 SQIVND (reference sequence). This CDR3 contains 14 residues. Germline trimming cut 7 bases from V and 5 bases from J; bases unmatched to any gene: 6. Written as DNA, the CDR3 is TGTGCCAGTACTGGACGGGGGGGAACCGGGGAGCTGTTTTTT. Encoded protein: CASTGRGGTGELFF.

V gene TRBV3-1 (or the pseudogene TRBV3-2) combines with J gene TRBJ2-1; 10 positions agree with TRBD1. V was clipped by 4 bases and J by 2 bases; unmatched bases: 2. Germline V gene lookup returns CDR1 LGHDT and CDR2 YNNKEL (reference sequence). CDR3 length equals 15 residues. The CDR3 loop is CASSPGQGTYNEQFF. CDR3 coding DNA: TGTGCCAGCAGCCCGGGACAGGGGACCTACAATGAGCAGTTCTTC.

The chain uses TRBV19 and TRBJ2-6; 9 bases agree with TRBD1. Unmatched junction bases numbered 3, after V lost 3 bases and J lost 0 bases. This CDR3 has 17 residues. Germline CDR1 is LNHDA and CDR2 is SQIVND (reference sequence). In DNA, the CDR3 is TGTGCCAGTAGTATTAACAGGGGGCTCTCTGGGGCCAACGTCCTGACTTTC. It translates to CASSINRGLSGANVLTF.

The J gene is TRBJ2-7, the V gene TRBV3-1 (or the pseudogene TRBV3-2), with D hard to call. Germline V lookup: CDR1 LGHDT, CDR2 YNNKEL (reference sequence). V lost 5 bases, J lost 7 bases, and 18 bases lay in between. This CDR3 is built from 14 residues. Here the CDR3 DNA reads TGTGCCAGCAGCGATGGGCGCTGGGCGCTGGAGCAGTACTTC. Its translation: CASSDGRWALEQYF.